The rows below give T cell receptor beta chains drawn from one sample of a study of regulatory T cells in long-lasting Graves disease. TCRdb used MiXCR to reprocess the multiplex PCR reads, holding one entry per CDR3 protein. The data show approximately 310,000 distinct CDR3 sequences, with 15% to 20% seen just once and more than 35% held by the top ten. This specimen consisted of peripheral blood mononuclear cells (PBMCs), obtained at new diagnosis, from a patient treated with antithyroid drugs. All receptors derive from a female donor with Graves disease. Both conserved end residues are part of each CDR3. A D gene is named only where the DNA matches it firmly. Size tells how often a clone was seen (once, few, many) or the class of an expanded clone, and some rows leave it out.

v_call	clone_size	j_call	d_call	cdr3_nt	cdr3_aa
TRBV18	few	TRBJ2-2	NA	TGTGCCAGCTCACCACCAACAACGACCGGGGAGCTGTTTTTT	CASSPPTTTGELFF
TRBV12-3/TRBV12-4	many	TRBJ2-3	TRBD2	TGTGCCAGCAGCCACACTAGCGGGAGCACAGATACGCAGTATTTT	CASSHTSGSTDTQYF
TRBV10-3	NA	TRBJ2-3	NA	TGTGCCATCAGTACAGATAACACAGATACGCAGTATTTT	CAISTDNTDTQYF
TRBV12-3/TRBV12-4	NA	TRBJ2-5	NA	TGTGCCAGCAGGGGTCGGGCAGGGGGGGAGACCCAGTACTTC	CASRGRAGGETQYF
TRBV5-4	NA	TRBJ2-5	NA	TGTGCCAGCAGCTTGGCATTCTCCGTGGCAGGACAAGAGACCCAGTACTTC	CASSLAFSVAGQETQYF
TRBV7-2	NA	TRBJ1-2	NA	TGTGCCAGCAGCCCCCGGCAAGACTATGGCTACACCTTC	CASSPRQDYGYTF
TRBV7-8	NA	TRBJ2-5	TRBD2	TGTGCCAGCAGCTTAGTGGGGGCGCGGACTAGCGGGATTGAGACCCAGTACTTC	CASSLVGARTSGIETQYF
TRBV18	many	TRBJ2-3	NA	TGTGCCAGCTCACCACGCGGGGCAGATACGCAGTATTTT	CASSPRGADTQYF
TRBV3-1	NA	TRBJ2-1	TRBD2	TGTGCCAGCAGCCAAGAACCTCGGACTAGCGGGAGGAGAAACAATGAGCAGTTCTTC	CASSQEPRTSGRRNNEQFF
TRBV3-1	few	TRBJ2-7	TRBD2	TGTGCCAGCAGCCAGGGGACTAGCGGGAACTACGAGCAGTACTTC	CASSQGTSGNYEQYF
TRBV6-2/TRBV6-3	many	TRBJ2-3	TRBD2	TGTGCCAGCAGTTACTTAGGACTAGCGGGAGGGCAAACAGATACGCAGTATTTT	CASSYLGLAGGQTDTQYF
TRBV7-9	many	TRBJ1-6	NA	TGTGCCAGCAGCTTAGCCCAGGGCTATAATTCACCCCTCCACTTT	CASSLAQGYNSPLHF
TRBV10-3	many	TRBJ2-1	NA	TGTGCCGCTGGGATCTACAATGAGCAGTTCTTC	CAAGIYNEQFF
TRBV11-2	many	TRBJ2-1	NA	TGTGCCAGCAGCTCCATAATGGGTTACTACAATGAGCAGTTCTTC	CASSSIMGYYNEQFF
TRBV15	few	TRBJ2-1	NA	TGTGCCACCAGCGCCCCGGGACCCCACAATGAGCAGTTCTTC	CATSAPGPHNEQFF
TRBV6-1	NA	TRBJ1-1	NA	TGTGCCAGCAGCGGCATAGCCACTGAAGCTTTCTTT	CASSGIATEAFF
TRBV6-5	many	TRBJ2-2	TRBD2	TGTGCCAGCAGATACCTAGCGGTCACCGGGGAGCTGTTTTTT	CASRYLAVTGELFF
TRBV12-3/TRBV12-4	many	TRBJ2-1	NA	TGTGCCAGCAGCGATGGGCGTGCCTACAATGAGCAGTTCTTC	CASSDGRAYNEQFF
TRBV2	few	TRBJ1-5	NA	TGTGCCAGCAGTGTTTTCGATCAGCCCCAGCATTTT	CASSVFDQPQHF
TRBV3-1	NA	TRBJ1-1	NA	TGTGCCAGCAGCCAAGTAGGAGGGGCTAACACTGAAGCTTTCTTT	CASSQVGGANTEAFF
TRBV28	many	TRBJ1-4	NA	TGTGCCAGCAGTTTATCGCCCGAGGGGGTCGGGGAAAAACTGTTTTTT	CASSLSPEGVGEKLFF
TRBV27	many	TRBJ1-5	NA	TGTGCCAGCAGTTTAGCAGGAGCCCAGCCCCAGCATTTT	CASSLAGAQPQHF
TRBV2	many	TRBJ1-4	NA	TGTGCCAGCAGGGAAGCATCAACTAATGAAAAACTGTTTTTT	CASREASTNEKLFF
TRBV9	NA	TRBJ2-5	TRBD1	TGTGCCAGCAGCGGACAGGGCGAAGGTTTTTTC	CASSGQGEGFF
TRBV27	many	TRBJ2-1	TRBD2	TGTGCCAGCAGTTTTGGCTCAGGACTAGCGGGATATGAGCAGTTCTTC	CASSFGSGLAGYEQFF
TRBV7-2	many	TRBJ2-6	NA	TGTGCCAGCAGCCTAAGAAGTGGGGTAACTACTGGGGCCAACGTCCTGACTTTC	CASSLRSGVTTGANVLTF
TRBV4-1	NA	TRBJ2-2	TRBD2	TGCGCCAGCAGCCAAGGTGGCGGGAGGGCGAGCACCGGGGAGCTGTTTTTT	CASSQGGGRASTGELFF
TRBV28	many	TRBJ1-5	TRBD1	TGTGCCAGCAGCCAAACAGGGGGCTTGGGTCAGCCCCAGCATTTT	CASSQTGGLGQPQHF
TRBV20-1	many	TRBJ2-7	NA	TGCAGTGCTAGAAGAGTCGGACTGTACGAGCAGTACTTC	CSARRVGLYEQYF